This T cell receptor (beta chain) derives from a study of cytomegalovirus exposure and HLA in healthy donors. At the level of the study: Most donors, 80% to 90% of a few hundred genotyped, fell in the Caucasian-associated ancestry cluster. Study-level results: Within a later analysis, the majority of CMV-associated TCR beta chains appeared HLA-restricted.

The CDR3 runs to 17 residues. Germline assignment: CDR1 MGHRA and CDR2 YSYEKL. V lost 0 bases, J lost 2 bases, and 17 bases lay in between. In regard to this clone: Its target is unknown.

60 Vbeta and 13 Jbeta primers were used in PCR. The method was immunoSEQ multiplex PCR; TCRdb's version includes in-frame clones alone and lacks a portion of them. The sample consists of over 85,000 clones, under 9% of them appearing once. The rearrangement links TRBV4-1 to TRBJ2-7; a possible D gene is TRBD1 (5 bases). Sequencing used PBMCs. The sequence was collected from a man between 45 and 60 years old in good health and CMV-seronegative. The CDR3 coding sequence is TGCGCCAGCAGCCAAGAGGAACAGGAATTTTTCCCCTACGAGCAGTACTTC. Amino acid sequence: CASSQEEQEFFPYEQYF.